The TCR beta chain under discussion was sequenced for a study of blood T cell repertoires in COVID-19. About the research overall: COVID-19 samples from acute and convalescent phases originated in the United States, Italy and Spain.

Participant-reported clinical history was the basis for cohort assignment. No more than 2 weeks before study entry, exposed participants had met a case of COVID-19. The germline CDR1 and CDR2 sequences are MNHEY and SVGAGI. V trimming: 6 bases; J trimming: 2 bases; junction bases outside the gene matches: 5. This CDR3 contains 14 residues. In the study's own analysis: How many nucleated cells were present was estimated from reference gene primer amplification. The assay was immunoSEQ multiplex PCR, and TCRdb's table has in-frame clones only and misses some. V, J and clone size derive from that table, while D and trimming were established from the DNA sequence. Of roughly 400,000 clones in the sample, roughly 84% were seen once.

Sequencing was performed on PBMCs or T cells enriched from blood (not recorded which). This clonotype was sampled from a woman between 18 and 30 years old who had been exposed to COVID-19. The rearrangement joins TRBV6-5 to TRBJ2-7; 9 bases map to TRBD1. CDR3 in DNA: TGTGCCAGCAGAAGACAGGGGGTGCCCTACGAGCAGTACTTC. Translated: CASRRQGVPYEQYF.